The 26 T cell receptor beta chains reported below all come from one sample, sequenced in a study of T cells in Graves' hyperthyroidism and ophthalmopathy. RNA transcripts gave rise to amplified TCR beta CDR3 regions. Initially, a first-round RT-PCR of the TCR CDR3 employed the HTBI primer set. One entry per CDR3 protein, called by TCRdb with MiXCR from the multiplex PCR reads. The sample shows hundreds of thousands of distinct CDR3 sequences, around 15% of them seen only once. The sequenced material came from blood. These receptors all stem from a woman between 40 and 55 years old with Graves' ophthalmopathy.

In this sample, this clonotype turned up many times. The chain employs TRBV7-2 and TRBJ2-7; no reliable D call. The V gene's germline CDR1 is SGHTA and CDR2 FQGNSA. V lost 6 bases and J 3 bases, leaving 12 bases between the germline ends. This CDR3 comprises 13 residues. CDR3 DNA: TGTGCCAGCAGACCCTCCGGGTACTACGAGCAGTACTTC. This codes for CASRPSGYYEQYF.

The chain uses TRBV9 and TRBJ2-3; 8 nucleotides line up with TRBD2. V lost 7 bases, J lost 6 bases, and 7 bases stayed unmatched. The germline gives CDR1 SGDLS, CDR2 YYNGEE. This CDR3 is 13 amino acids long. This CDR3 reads CASAGGMRDTQYF. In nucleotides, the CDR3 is TGTGCCAGCGCGGGGGGCATGAGGGATACGCAGTATTTT.

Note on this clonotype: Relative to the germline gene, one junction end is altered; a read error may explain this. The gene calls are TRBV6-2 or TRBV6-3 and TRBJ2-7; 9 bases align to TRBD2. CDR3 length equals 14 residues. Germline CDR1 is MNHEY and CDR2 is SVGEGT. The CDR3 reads CASSYGTSIYEQCF. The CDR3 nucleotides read TGTGCCAGCAGTTACGGGACTAGCATTTACGAGCAGTGCTTC.

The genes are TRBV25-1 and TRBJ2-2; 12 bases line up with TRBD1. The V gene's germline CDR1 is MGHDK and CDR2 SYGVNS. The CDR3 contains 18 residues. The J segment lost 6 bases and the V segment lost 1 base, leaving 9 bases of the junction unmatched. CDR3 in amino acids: CASSELGWGQGAPGELFF. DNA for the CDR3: TGTGCCAGCAGTGAATTAGGCTGGGGACAGGGGGCGCCCGGGGAGCTGTTTTTT.

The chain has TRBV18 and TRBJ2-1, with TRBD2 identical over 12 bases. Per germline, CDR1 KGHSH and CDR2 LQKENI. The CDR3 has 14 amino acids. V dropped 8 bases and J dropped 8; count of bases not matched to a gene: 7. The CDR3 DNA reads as TGTGCCAGCAGCGGACTAGCGGGATTGGATGAGCAGTTCTTC. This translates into CASSGLAGLDEQFF.

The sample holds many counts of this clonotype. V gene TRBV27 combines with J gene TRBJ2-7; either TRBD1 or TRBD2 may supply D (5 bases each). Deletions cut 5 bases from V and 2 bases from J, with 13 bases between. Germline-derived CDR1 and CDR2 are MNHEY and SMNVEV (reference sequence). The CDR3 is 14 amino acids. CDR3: CASSPRDGPYEQYF. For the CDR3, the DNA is TGTGCCAGCAGTCCCCGGGACGGGCCCTACGAGCAGTACTTC.

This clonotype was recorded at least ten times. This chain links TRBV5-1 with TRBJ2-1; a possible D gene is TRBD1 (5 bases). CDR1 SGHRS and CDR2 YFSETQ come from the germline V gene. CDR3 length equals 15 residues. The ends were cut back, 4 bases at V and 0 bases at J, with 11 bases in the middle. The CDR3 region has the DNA TGCGCCAGCAGCATGGACACTCACTCCTACAATGAGCAGTTCTTC. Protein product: CASSMDTHSYNEQFF.

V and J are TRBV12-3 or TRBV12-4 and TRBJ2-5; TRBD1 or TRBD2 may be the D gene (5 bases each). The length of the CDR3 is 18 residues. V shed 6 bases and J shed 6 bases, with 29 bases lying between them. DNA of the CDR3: TGTGCCAGCAGGGGGCAAGGGGACGACCAAGCCCCTGTCCAGACCCAGTACTTC. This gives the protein CASRGQGDDQAPVQTQYF.

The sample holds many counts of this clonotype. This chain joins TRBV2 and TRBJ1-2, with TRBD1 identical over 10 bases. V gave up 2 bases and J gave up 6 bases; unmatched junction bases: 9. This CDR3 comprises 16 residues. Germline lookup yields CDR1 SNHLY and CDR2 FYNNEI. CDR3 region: CASSEIEGQGRNGYTF. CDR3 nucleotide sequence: TGTGCCAGCAGTGAAATAGAGGGACAGGGGCGGAATGGCTACACCTTC. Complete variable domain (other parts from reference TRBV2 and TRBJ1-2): EPEVTQTPSHQVTQMGQEVILRCVPISNHLYFYWYRQILGQKVEFLVSFYNNEISEKSEIFDDQFSVERPDGSNFTLKIRSTKLEDSAMYFCASSEIEGQGRNGYTFGSGTRLTVV.

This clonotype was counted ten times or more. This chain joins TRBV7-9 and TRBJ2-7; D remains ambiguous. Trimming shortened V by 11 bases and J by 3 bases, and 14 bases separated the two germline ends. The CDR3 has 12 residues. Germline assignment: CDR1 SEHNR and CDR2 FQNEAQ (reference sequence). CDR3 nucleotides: TGTGCCTCAGGTAGGCAGCTCTACGAGCAGTACTTC. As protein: CASGRQLYEQYF. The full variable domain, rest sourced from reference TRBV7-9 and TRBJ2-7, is DTGVSQNPRHKITKRGQNVTFRCDPISEHNRLYWYRQTLGQGPEFLTYFQNEAQLEKSRLLSDRFSAERPKGSFSTLEIQRTEQGDSAMYLCASGRQLYEQYFGPGTRLTVT.

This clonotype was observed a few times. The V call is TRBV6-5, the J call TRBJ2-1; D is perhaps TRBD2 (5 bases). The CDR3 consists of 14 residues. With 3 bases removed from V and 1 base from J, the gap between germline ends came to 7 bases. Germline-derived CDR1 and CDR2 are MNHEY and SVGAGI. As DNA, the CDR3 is TGTGCCAGCAGTTATAGGAGGTCCTACAATGAGCAGTTCTTC. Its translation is CASSYRRSYNEQFF.

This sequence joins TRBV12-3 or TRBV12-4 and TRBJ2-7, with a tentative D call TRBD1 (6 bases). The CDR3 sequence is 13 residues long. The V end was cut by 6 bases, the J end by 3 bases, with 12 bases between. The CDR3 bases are TGTGCCAGCAGAGGCGGCAGGGGCTACGAGCAGTACTTC. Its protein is CASRGGRGYEQYF.

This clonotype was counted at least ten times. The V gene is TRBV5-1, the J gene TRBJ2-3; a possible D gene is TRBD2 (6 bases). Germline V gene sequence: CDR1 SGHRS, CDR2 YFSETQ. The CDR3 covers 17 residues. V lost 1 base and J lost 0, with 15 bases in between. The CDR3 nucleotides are TGCGCCAGCAGCTTGTTGGTAGCGGAGAGGAGCACAGATACGCAGTATTTT. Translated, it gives CASSLLVAERSTDTQYF.

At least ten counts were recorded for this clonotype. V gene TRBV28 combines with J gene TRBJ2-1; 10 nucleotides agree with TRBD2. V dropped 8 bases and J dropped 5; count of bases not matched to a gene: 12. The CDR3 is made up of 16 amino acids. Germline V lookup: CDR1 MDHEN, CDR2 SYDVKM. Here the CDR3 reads CASFSGGLAHNNEQFF. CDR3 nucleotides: TGTGCCAGCTTTTCCGGGGGACTAGCGCACAACAATGAGCAGTTCTTC.

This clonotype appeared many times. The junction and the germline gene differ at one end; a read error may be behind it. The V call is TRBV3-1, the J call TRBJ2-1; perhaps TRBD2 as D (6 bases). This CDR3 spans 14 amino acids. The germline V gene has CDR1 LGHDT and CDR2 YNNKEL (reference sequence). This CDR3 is CASRQAGPYNEQFF. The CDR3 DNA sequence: TGTGCCAGCAGGCAAGCGGGTCCGTACAATGAGCAGTTCTTC.

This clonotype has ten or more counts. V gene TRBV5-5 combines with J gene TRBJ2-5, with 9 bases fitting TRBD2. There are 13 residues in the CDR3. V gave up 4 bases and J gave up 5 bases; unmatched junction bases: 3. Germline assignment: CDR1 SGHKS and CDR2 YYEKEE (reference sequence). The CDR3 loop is CASSAGGQETQYF. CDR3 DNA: TGTGCCAGCAGCGCGGGGGGGCAGGAGACCCAGTACTTC. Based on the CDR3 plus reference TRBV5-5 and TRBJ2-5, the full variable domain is DAGVTQSPTHLIKTRGQQVTLRCSPISGHKSVSWYQQVLGQGPQFIFQYYEKEERGRGNFPDRFSARQFPNYSSELNVNALLLGDSALYLCASSAGGQETQYFGPGTRLLVL.

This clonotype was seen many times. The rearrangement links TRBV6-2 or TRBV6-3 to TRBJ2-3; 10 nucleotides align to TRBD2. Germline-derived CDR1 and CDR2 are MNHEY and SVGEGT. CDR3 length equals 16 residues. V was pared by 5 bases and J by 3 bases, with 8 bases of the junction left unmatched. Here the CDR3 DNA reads TGTGCCAGCAGTAACCTAGCGGGGGAGAGGACAGATACGCAGTATTTT. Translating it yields CASSNLAGERTDTQYF.

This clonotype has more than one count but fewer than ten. CDR3 coding DNA: TGTGCCACCAGCAGAGGACAGGGGGTATACGAGCAGTACTTC. It codes for CATSRGQGVYEQYF. The chain links TRBV15 to TRBJ2-7, with 9 positions matching TRBD1. The CDR3 is made up of 14 amino acids. The J segment lost 4 bases and the V segment lost 1 base, leaving 2 bases of the junction unmatched. The germline V gene encodes CDR1 LNHNV and CDR2 YYDKDF (reference sequence). The whole variable domain, filled in from reference TRBV15 and TRBJ2-7, reads DAMVIQNPRYQVTQFGKPVTLSCSQTLNHNVMYWYQQKSSQAPKLLFHYYDKDFNNEADTPDNFQSRRPNTSFCFLDIRSPGLGDTAMYLCATSRGQGVYEQYFGPGTRLTVT.

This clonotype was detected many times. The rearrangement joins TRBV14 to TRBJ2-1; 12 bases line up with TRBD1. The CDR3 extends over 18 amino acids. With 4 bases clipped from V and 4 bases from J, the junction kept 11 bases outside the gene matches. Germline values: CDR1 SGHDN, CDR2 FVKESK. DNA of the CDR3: TGTGCCAGCAGCCCACTCGGCCGGGACAGGGGGCGGTACAATGAGCAGTTCTTC. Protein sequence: CASSPLGRDRGRYNEQFF.

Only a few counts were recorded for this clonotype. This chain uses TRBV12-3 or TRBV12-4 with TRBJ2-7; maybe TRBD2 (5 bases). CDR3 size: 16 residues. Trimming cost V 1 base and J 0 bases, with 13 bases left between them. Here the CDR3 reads CASSLDSLGSSYEQYF. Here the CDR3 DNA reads TGTGCCAGCAGTTTAGATAGCCTAGGGAGCTCCTACGAGCAGTACTTC.

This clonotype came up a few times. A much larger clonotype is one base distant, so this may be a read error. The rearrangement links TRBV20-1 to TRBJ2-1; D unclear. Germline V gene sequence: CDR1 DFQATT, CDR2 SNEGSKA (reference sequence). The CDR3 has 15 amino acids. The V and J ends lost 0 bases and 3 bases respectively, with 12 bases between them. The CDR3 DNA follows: TGCAGTGCTAGAGACCGAATCAGATTCTACAATGAGCAGTTCTTC. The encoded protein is CSARDRIRFYNEQFF.

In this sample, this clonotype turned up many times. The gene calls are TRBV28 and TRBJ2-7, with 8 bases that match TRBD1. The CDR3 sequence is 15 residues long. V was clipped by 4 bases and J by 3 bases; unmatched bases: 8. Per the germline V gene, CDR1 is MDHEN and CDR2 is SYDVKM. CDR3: CASSSTRTGIYEQYF. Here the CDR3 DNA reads TGTGCCAGCAGTTCGACCCGGACAGGGATCTACGAGCAGTACTTC. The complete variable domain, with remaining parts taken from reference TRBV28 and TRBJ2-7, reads DVKVTQSSRYLVKRTGEKVFLECVQDMDHENMFWYRQDPGLGLRLIYFSYDVKMKEKGDIPEGYSVSREKKERFSLILESASTNQTSMYLCASSSTRTGIYEQYFGPGTRLTVT.

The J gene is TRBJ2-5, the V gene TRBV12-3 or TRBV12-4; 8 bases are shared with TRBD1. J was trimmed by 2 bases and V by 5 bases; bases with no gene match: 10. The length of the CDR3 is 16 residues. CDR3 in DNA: TGTGCCAGCAGTCCCGGACAGGGTGGCGGACAAGAGACCCAGTACTTC. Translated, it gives CASSPGQGGGQETQYF.

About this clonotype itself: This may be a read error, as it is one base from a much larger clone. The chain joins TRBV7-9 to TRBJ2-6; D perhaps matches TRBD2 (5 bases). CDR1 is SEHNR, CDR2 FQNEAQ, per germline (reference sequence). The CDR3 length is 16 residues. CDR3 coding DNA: TGTACCAGCAGTGAAGAGGCGGGCTCTGGGGCCAACGTCCTGACTTTC. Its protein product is CTSSEEAGSGANVLTF.

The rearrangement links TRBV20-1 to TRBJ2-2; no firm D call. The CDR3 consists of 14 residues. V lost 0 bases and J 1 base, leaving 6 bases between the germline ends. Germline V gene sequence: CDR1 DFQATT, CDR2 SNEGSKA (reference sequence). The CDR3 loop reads CSARDNGNTGELFF. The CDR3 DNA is TGCAGTGCTAGAGATAACGGGAACACCGGGGAGCTGTTTTTT.

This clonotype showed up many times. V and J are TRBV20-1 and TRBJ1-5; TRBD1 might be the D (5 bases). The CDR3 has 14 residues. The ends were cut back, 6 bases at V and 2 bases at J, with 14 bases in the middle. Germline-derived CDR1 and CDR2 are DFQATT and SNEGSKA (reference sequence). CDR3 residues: CSAHGGFGNQPQHF. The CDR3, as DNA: TGCAGTGCCCATGGGGGTTTCGGCAATCAGCCCCAGCATTTT.